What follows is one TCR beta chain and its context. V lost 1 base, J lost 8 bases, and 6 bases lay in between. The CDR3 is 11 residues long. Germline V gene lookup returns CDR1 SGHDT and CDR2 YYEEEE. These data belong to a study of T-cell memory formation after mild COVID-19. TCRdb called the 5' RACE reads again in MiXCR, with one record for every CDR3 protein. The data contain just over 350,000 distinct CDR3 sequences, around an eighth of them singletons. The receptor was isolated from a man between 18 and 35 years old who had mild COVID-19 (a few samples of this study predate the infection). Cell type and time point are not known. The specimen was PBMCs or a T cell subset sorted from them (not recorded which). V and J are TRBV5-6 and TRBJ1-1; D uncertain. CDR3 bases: TGTGCCAGCAGCTTGAGGAGCGAAGCTTTCTTT. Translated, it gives CASSLRSEAFF.